The 21 T cell receptor beta chains listed next were all sequenced from one sample in a study of blood T cell repertoires in COVID-19. TCRdb keeps only in-frame clones here, not all; method: immunoSEQ multiplex PCR. Here the sample spans around 70,000 clones, 75% to 80% being singletons. Sequenced material: peripheral blood. The receptor set was obtained from a human donor in a cohort sampled during active COVID-19.

V and J are TRBV29-1 and TRBJ2-4, with D tentatively TRBD1 (6 bases). Trimming stripped 4 bases from V and 9 bases from J, with 13 bases between. CDR3 size: 12 residues. Germline V gives CDR1 SQVTM, CDR2 ANQGSEA. The CDR3 loop reads CSVGPGEGIQYF. In DNA, the CDR3 is TGCAGCGTTGGCCCAGGGGAAGGCATTCAGTACTTC.

V and J are TRBV4-2 and TRBJ1-2; D perhaps matches TRBD1 (6 bases). Germline CDR1 reads LGHNA; CDR2 reads YNFKEQ. The length of the CDR3 is 15 residues. V shed 4 bases and J shed 8 bases, with 20 bases lying between them. This CDR3 is CASSRSLTGEGGYTF. The CDR3 DNA is TGTGCCAGCAGCCGAAGCTTGACAGGTGAAGGCGGCTACACCTTC.

The gene calls are TRBV6-2 or TRBV6-3 and TRBJ2-7, with D perhaps matching TRBD1 (6 bases). The germline gives CDR1 MNHEY, CDR2 SVGEGT. The CDR3 is 13 amino acids. V was trimmed by 6 bases and J by 3 bases, leaving 12 bases between them. In nucleotides, the CDR3 is TGTGCCAGCAGCTCGACAGGCCTCTACGAGCAGTACTTC. Translating it yields CASSSTGLYEQYF.

V gene TRBV7-9 combines with J gene TRBJ2-1; 14 positions match TRBD2. After removal of 5 bases from V and 6 bases from J, the junction contained 9 bases not matched to a gene. The CDR3 has 17 amino acids. CDR1 is SEHNR, CDR2 FQNEAQ, per germline (reference sequence). CDR3 sequence: CASSPLGTSGSGNEQFF. CDR3 bases: TGTGCCAGCAGCCCACTGGGGACTAGCGGGAGCGGCAATGAGCAGTTCTTC.

This clone was picked up one time. V usage is TRBV18 and J usage is TRBJ2-3; perhaps TRBD1 as D (6 bases). The CDR3 is 15 residues long. Germline V gene lookup returns CDR1 KGHSH and CDR2 LQKENI. Trimming took 3 bases from V and 0 from J, leaving 10 bases between them. DNA of the CDR3: TGTGCCAGCTCACCTAAGGACAGAAGCACAGATACGCAGTATTTT. Translation: CASSPKDRSTDTQYF.

The gene calls are TRBV18 and TRBJ2-7; maybe TRBD2 (5 bases). CDR1 and CDR2 from the germline V gene are KGHSH and LQKENI. The CDR3 runs 14 residues. V lost 3 bases and J 1 base, leaving 10 bases between the germline ends. This CDR3 reads CASSPGGPSYEQYF. The CDR3 coding sequence is TGTGCCAGCTCACCTGGAGGACCTTCCTACGAGCAGTACTTC.

In nucleotides, the CDR3 is TGTGCTAGTGGTTTGGCGCTAGCGGGGAAGGACTCCTACGAGCAGTACTTC. Its protein is CASGLALAGKDSYEQYF. The chain combines TRBV12-5 with TRBJ2-7; 9 nucleotides agree with TRBD2. Trimming removed 1 base from V and 0 bases from J; junction bases left unmatched: 7. CDR1 LGHNT and CDR2 FRNRAP come from the germline V gene. The length of the CDR3 is 17 residues.

The chain uses TRBV7-2 and TRBJ2-7; no firm D call. CDR1 is SGHTA and CDR2 is FQGNSA in the germline V gene. This CDR3 has 14 amino acids. V lost 5 bases and J lost 4, with 15 bases in between. The CDR3 loop reads CASSPEVLEYEQYF. DNA for the CDR3: TGTGCCAGCAGCCCAGAGGTGTTGGAGTACGAGCAGTACTTC.

CDR3 sequence (DNA): TGTGCCAGCAGCGTGACAGGGGGCGTAGCTAATGAGCAGTTCTTC. It is translated as CASSVTGGVANEQFF. This rearrangement joins TRBV9 to TRBJ2-1, with 10 bases fitting TRBD1. The CDR3 extends over 15 amino acids. V was pared by 2 bases and J by 7 bases, with 6 bases of the junction left unmatched. CDR1 SGDLS and CDR2 YYNGEE come from the germline V gene.

The chain combines TRBV5-4 with TRBJ2-7, with TRBD2 as a possible D gene (5 bases). This CDR3 spans 13 amino acids. In germline, CDR1 is SGHNT, CDR2 YYREEE (reference sequence). The ends were cut back, 3 bases at V and 4 bases at J, with 11 bases in the middle. In nucleotides, the CDR3 is TGTGCCAGCAGCTCCGGACTGCAATACGAGCAGTACTTC. The encoded protein is CASSSGLQYEQYF. The full variable domain, its missing parts supplied by reference TRBV5-4 and TRBJ2-7, is ETGVTQSPTHLIKTRGQQVTLRCSSQSGHNTVSWYQQALGQGPQFIFQYYREEENGRGNFPPRFSGLQFPNYSSELNVNALELDDSALYLCASSSGLQYEQYFGPGTRLTVT.

This chain links TRBV11-2 with TRBJ1-2; D gene uncertain. The V gene lost 1 base and the J gene lost 4 bases, with 13 bases spanning the gap. This CDR3 region has 15 residues. The germline V gene encodes CDR1 SGHAT and CDR2 FQNNGV. The CDR3 sequence is CASSLGQLPTYGYTF. Here the CDR3 DNA reads TGTGCCAGCAGCTTAGGCCAACTCCCCACCTATGGCTACACCTTC.

Only a few counts were recorded for this clone. This sequence joins TRBV18 and TRBJ2-7; no clear D gene. CDR1 KGHSH and CDR2 LQKENI come from the germline V gene. The germline V and J ends were trimmed by 0 bases and 3 bases, with 6 bases remaining between them. This CDR3 contains 13 residues. The DNA for the CDR3 is TGTGCCAGCTCACCACCGTCAGACTACGAGCAGTACTTC. This encodes CASSPPSDYEQYF.

The chain combines TRBV11-2 with TRBJ1-1; D uncertain. Per germline, CDR1 SGHAT and CDR2 FQNNGV. The CDR3 length is 13 residues. Between the trimmed V and J ends, which lost 1 base and 11 bases, there was a span of 14 bases. The CDR3 protein is CASSLGAPPKAFF. The CDR3 coding sequence is TGTGCCAGCAGCTTAGGGGCCCCACCAAAGGCTTTCTTT.

The CDR3 DNA is TGTGCCAGCAGCTTAGAACTAGCGGGAACCCTCTACGAGCAGTACTTC. Its protein is CASSLELAGTLYEQYF. The genes are TRBV7-6 and TRBJ2-7; the match to TRBD2 covers 10 bases. V lost 1 base to trimming and J lost 3 bases; unmatched junction nucleotides: 6. In germline, CDR1 is SGHVS, CDR2 FNYEAQ. The CDR3 consists of 16 residues.

This chain links TRBV4-1 with TRBJ1-2; D is ambiguous. The CDR3 covers 13 residues. Germline V gene lookup returns CDR1 MGHRA and CDR2 YSYEKL. The V end was cut by 3 bases, the J end by 7 bases, with 12 bases between. Here the CDR3 DNA reads TGCGCCAGCAGCCAGACGACACTTCCTGGCTACACCTTC. Translation gives CASSQTTLPGYTF.

This clone came up once. CDR3 nucleotides: TGTGCCAGCAGCTCTTCGTATTTTGGAAACACCATATATTTT. This gives the protein CASSSSYFGNTIYF. The chain uses TRBV7-8 and TRBJ1-3; D gene unclear. Germline loops: CDR1 SGHVS, CDR2 FQNEAQ. The CDR3 consists of 14 residues. V gave up 4 bases and J gave up 3 bases, with 10 bases separating them.

This chain joins TRBV6-5 and TRBJ2-3; D unresolved. CDR1 MNHEY and CDR2 SVGAGI come from the germline V gene. This CDR3 is built from 15 residues. Trimming pared 2 bases from V and 3 bases from J, leaving 12 bases between. The chain's CDR3 is CASSYDSSTTDTQYF. DNA of the CDR3: TGTGCCAGCAGTTACGATTCCTCTACTACAGATACGCAGTATTTT.

The rearrangement links TRBV25-1 to TRBJ2-7; 9 bases fit TRBD1. Germline V lookup: CDR1 MGHDK, CDR2 SYGVNS. This CDR3 is 16 amino acids long. V trimming: 6 bases; J trimming: 2 bases; junction bases outside the gene matches: 11. CDR3 in amino acids: CASSSHDRGKTYEQYF. In nucleotides, the CDR3 is TGTGCCAGCAGCTCACATGACAGGGGGAAGACCTACGAGCAGTACTTC.

The rearrangement links TRBV10-1 to TRBJ2-7, with TRBD2 matching over 8 bases. The germline CDR1 and CDR2 sequences are WNHNN and SYGVQD (reference sequence). After removal of 2 bases from V and 3 bases from J, the junction contained 6 bases not matched to a gene. The CDR3 extends over 15 amino acids. The CDR3 DNA reads TGCGCCAGCAGTGAGAGACCGGGACTAGACTACGAGCAGTACTTC. Translation: CASSERPGLDYEQYF.

This chain connects TRBV7-2 to TRBJ2-1; possibly TRBD1 for D (6 bases). Germline-derived CDR1 and CDR2 are SGHTA and FQGNSA. Trimming took off 2 bases at V and 8 bases at J, with 7 bases between the two ends. There are 12 residues in the CDR3. This CDR3 reads CASSLNRDEQFF. The CDR3 DNA is TGTGCCAGCAGCTTAAACAGGGATGAGCAGTTCTTC.

This chain connects TRBV19 to TRBJ1-1, with a possible D match to TRBD1 (5 bases). Germline CDR1 and CDR2: LNHDA and SQIVND (reference sequence). V dropped 7 bases and J dropped 5 bases, with 17 bases sitting between them. The CDR3 runs to 14 residues. The CDR3 loop reads CASTRPGLVTEAFF. The CDR3, as DNA: TGTGCCAGTACTCGACCAGGGTTAGTAACTGAAGCTTTCTTT.